This T cell receptor beta chain was captured by sequencing in a study of CD8+CD57+ T cells in acquired aplastic anemia (dated by TCRdb to the late 2010s). Study-level background: A mean of about 3.2 ug of DNA, ranging from about 0.19 to 27.4 ug, was extracted from sorted CD4+ and CD8+ cells. CD8+CD57+ expansion was defined as frequency above the mean frequency observed in healthy subjects.

Broad study findings and their caveats: CD8+ Simpson's diversity did not differ significantly between patients and healthy controls (P=0.060). Although around 30 CD8+ CDR3 sequences were shared by patients and controls, these sequences appeared highly expressed in patients and within the immunodominant clones of patients.

Patients chosen for sequencing had shown expansion of CD8+CD57+ cells by flow cytometry. Severe acquired aplastic anemia was diagnosed in all patients according to International Study of Aplastic Anemia and Agranulocytosis and Camitta criteria. No therapy had been received by the patients at the time of blood sampling. TCR repertoires of sorted CD4+ and CD8+ blood T cells from severe aplastic anemia patients and healthy subjects were deep-sequenced in the study. Patients were enrolled under clinicaltrials.gov protocols 00001620, 01623167, 00001397, 00071045, 00081523 and 00961064 in the USA. Ficoll-Paque density gradient centrifugation was used to isolate peripheral blood mononuclear cells. Before DNA extraction, CD4+ and CD8+ T cells were sorted with FACS or magnetic beads. Sequences ENHRY (CDR1) and SYGVKD (CDR2) are obtained from the germline V gene. Clipping removes 3 bases from V and 2 bases from J, with 3 as the unmatched junction base count. CDR3 length: 15 amino acids, cysteine to phenylalanine. The retained sequence is limited to the CDR3, 45 bases, with the frame set at the first base.

As regards this clonotype: Which antigen it targets is not known. No much larger clonotype is one base removed from it; base qualities were not supplied.

Genomic DNA was used as template for profiling of TCR beta VDJ combinations and CDR3 sequences. An Illumina HiSeq 2000 was the platform used for TCR repertoire sequencing. Turning to the authors' computational methods: Repertoires were assessed using TRBV/TRBJ rearrangement plots, CDR3 size and DJ length profiles, and Simpson's diversity index. The most abundant DNA sequence in the deep sequencing data was taken as the immunodominant clone. CDR3 amino acid sequences were checked for sharing between subjects and were compared against published repertoires and the VDJdb database. The public reads were reprocessed in TCRdb via fastp at Q25 and MiXCR, keeping in-frame beta chains. Records with the same CDR3 protein are collapsed into one entry carrying the most frequent genes and DNA. TCRdb's processing, not the study's, gives the V and J calls here. Present in this sample are 100,000 to 150,000 distinct CDR3 sequences, less than 50% of which were seen just once. Of the sample, 2% to 3% falls within the top ten clones.

This clonotype was sampled from a human donor with aplastic anemia. Rearrangement joined TRBV10-3 to TRBJ1-2; 10 bases in the junction line up with TRBD1. What was sequenced was sorted CD4+, CD8+, or CD8+CD57+ T cells (not recorded which) from PBMCs. The DNA sequence is TGTGCCATCAGTGAAGACAGGGGGCCCAACTATGGCTACACCTTC. This codes for CAISEDRGPNYGYTF.